The 23 T cell receptor beta chains below all came from one sample that was sequenced in a study of T cell responses to AZD1222 COVID-19 vaccine. Data came from immunoSEQ multiplex PCR; TCRdb stores just in-frame clones and leaves some out. This sample has 150,000 to 250,000 clones, with approximately 93% found just once. The sample consisted of peripheral blood, taken 28 days after the second AZD1222 dose. Receptor source: an adult who received the AZD1222 COVID-19 vaccine.

CDR3 amino acids: CASLTGGGGELFF. DNA for the CDR3: TGTGCCAGCCTGACAGGGGGCGGCGGGGAGCTGTTTTTT. This chain connects TRBV6-5 to TRBJ2-2; TRBD1 matches at 10 bases. The CDR3 runs 13 residues. After removal of 8 bases from V and 7 bases from J, the junction contained 4 bases not matched to a gene. Germline lookup yields CDR1 MNHEY and CDR2 SVGAGI.

The rearrangement uses TRBV29-1 and TRBJ1-5; 10 bases match TRBD1. The CDR3 is 14 amino acids. Germline-derived CDR1 and CDR2 are SQVTM and ANQGSEA. Trimming at V came to 5 bases and at J to 10 bases, leaving 11 bases not matched to a gene. This CDR3 is CSVRQGALDGPQHF. CDR3 DNA sequence: TGCAGCGTTAGACAGGGGGCCCTCGACGGTCCCCAGCATTTT.

The V call is TRBV25-1, the J call TRBJ1-2; no clear D. The CDR3 loop spans 14 amino acids. V was trimmed by 3 bases and J by 3 bases, leaving 11 bases between them. Germline loops: CDR1 MGHDK, CDR2 SYGVNS. The CDR3 region has the DNA TGTGCCAGCAGTGACCCATGGCAGGACTATGGCTACACCTTC. It codes for CASSDPWQDYGYTF.

The chain combines TRBV19 with TRBJ2-7; D unresolved. V was pared by 8 bases and J by 2 bases, with 13 bases between. Germline CDR1 and CDR2: LNHDA and SQIVND (reference sequence). The CDR3 totals 13 residues. CDR3 nucleotides: TGTGCCAGTGGACCGATTACGACCTACGAGCAGTACTTC. Encoded protein: CASGPITTYEQYF.

This chain connects TRBV20-1 to TRBJ2-7; D unclear. V lost 2 bases, J lost 5 bases, and 7 bases lay in between. CDR1 and CDR2 from the germline V gene are DFQATT and SNEGSKA (reference sequence). The CDR3 is 11 amino acids. CDR3 nucleotides: TGCAGTGCTAGATCCGGGCACGAGCAGTACTTC. It specifies CSARSGHEQYF.

The rearrangement uses TRBV5-1 and TRBJ1-2, with 7 bases that match TRBD1. The CDR3 is 16 residues long. The germline CDR1 and CDR2 sequences are SGHRS and YFSETQ. V gave up 4 bases and J gave up 1 base; unmatched junction bases: 10. The CDR3 nucleotides read TGCGCCAGCAGCCCCAACCCGGGACAGATTAACTATGGCTACACCTTC. It codes for CASSPNPGQINYGYTF.

This clone was counted only a few times. V gene TRBV2 combines with J gene TRBJ2-2; D may be TRBD2 (5 bases). V lost 3 bases to trimming and J lost 4 bases, with 6 bases between them. The germline CDR1 and CDR2 sequences are SNHLY and FYNNEI. CDR3 length: 13 residues. In DNA, the CDR3 is TGTGCCAGCAGTGAGGAGGTCACCGGGGAGCTGTTTTTT. It is translated as CASSEEVTGELFF.

CDR3 amino acids: CASSRKGRVNEKLFF. The CDR3 DNA is TGTGCCAGCAGCCGAAAGGGGAGGGTGAATGAAAAACTGTTTTTT. This chain uses TRBV5-4 with TRBJ1-4, with D perhaps TRBD1 (5 bases). Per the germline V gene, CDR1 is SGHNT and CDR2 is YYREEE (reference sequence). The length of the CDR3 is 15 residues. Trimming stripped 4 bases from V and 5 bases from J, with 15 bases between.

The chain carries TRBV6-5 and TRBJ2-7; TRBD1 agrees at 11 bases. There are 14 residues in the CDR3. The junction had 6 bases not matched to a gene; V was cut back by 6 bases and J by 5 bases. Germline CDR1 is MNHEY and CDR2 is SVGAGI. The CDR3 is CASRAGTGGNEQYF. As DNA, the CDR3 is TGTGCCAGCAGAGCCGGGACAGGGGGAAACGAGCAGTACTTC.

This chain joins TRBV7-9 and TRBJ1-2, with 7 nucleotides matching TRBD1. The CDR3 has 13 residues. With V trimmed by 6 bases and J by 8 bases, 9 bases remained unmatched. Per germline, CDR1 SEHNR and CDR2 FQNEAQ (reference sequence). This CDR3 reads CASRPGQVQGYTF. The DNA of the CDR3 is TGTGCCAGCAGGCCCGGACAGGTACAAGGCTACACCTTC.

The rearrangement links TRBV2 to TRBJ1-1; D is unresolved. V lost 4 bases to trimming and J lost 1 base, with 7 bases between them. The CDR3 is 13 amino acids. Germline CDR1 is SNHLY and CDR2 is FYNNEI. CDR3 amino acids: CASSVGENTEAFF. The CDR3 DNA sequence: TGTGCCAGCAGTGTAGGCGAGAACACTGAAGCTTTCTTT. Together with reference TRBV2 and TRBJ1-1, the CDR3 gives the full variable domain: EPEVTQTPSHQVTQMGQEVILRCVPISNHLYFYWYRQILGQKVEFLVSFYNNEISEKSEIFDDQFSVERPDGSNFTLKIRSTKLEDSAMYFCASSVGENTEAFFGQGTRLTVV.

The gene calls are TRBV2 and TRBJ1-4; 7 bases fit TRBD1. V shed 5 bases, J shed 6 bases, and the junction held 3 bases outside the gene matches. CDR3 length equals 13 residues. Germline CDR1 SNHLY, CDR2 FYNNEI. The CDR3 bases are TGTGCCAGCAGTACAGGGGAATATGAAAAACTGTTTTTT. Translated: CASSTGEYEKLFF.

The chain employs TRBV7-9 and TRBJ1-2; the D is unclear. CDR3 size: 14 residues. CDR1 and CDR2 (germline): SEHNR, FQNEAQ (reference sequence). The germline V and J ends were trimmed by 2 bases and 6 bases, with 13 bases remaining between them. CDR3 sequence: CASSLPGIRDGYTF. CDR3 nucleotide sequence: TGTGCCAGCAGCTTACCGGGGATCAGAGATGGCTACACCTTC. The whole variable domain, remainder taken from reference TRBV7-9 and TRBJ1-2, is DTGVSQNPRHKITKRGQNVTFRCDPISEHNRLYWYRQTLGQGPEFLTYFQNEAQLEKSRLLSDRFSAERPKGSFSTLEIQRTEQGDSAMYLCASSLPGIRDGYTFGSGTRLTVV.

V gene TRBV3-1 (or the pseudogene TRBV3-2) combines with J gene TRBJ1-1, with D uncertain. V lost 5 bases, J lost 1 base, and 11 bases lay in between. The CDR3 has 14 residues. Germline-derived CDR1 and CDR2 are LGHDT and YNNKEL (reference sequence). CDR3 region: CASSYSEPNTEAFF. In nucleotides, the CDR3 is TGTGCCAGCAGCTACAGCGAACCGAACACTGAAGCTTTCTTT.

Written as DNA, the CDR3 is TGTGCCAGCAGCCCCAGGGATCCCGGCAATTCACCCCTCCACTTT. Its translation: CASSPRDPGNSPLHF. The chain recombines TRBV7-9 with TRBJ1-6; perhaps TRBD1 as D (5 bases). CDR3 size: 15 residues. V lost 5 bases to trimming and J lost 7 bases, with 15 bases between them. The germline CDR1 and CDR2 sequences are SEHNR and FQNEAQ (reference sequence).

The rearrangement links TRBV5-6 to TRBJ1-1; tentatively, D is TRBD1 (6 bases). V was shortened by 0 bases and J by 2 bases, with 8 bases between the two germline ends. Germline values: CDR1 SGHDT, CDR2 YYEEEE. The CDR3 consists of 14 residues. The CDR3 is CASSLDRANTEAFF. CDR3 sequence (DNA): TGTGCCAGCAGCTTGGACAGGGCTAACACTGAAGCTTTCTTT. The full variable domain, its missing parts supplied by reference TRBV5-6 and TRBJ1-1, is DAGVTQSPTHLIKTRGQQVTLRCSPKSGHDTVSWYQQALGQGPQFIFQYYEEEERQRGNFPDRFSGHQFPNYSSELNVNALLLGDSALYLCASSLDRANTEAFFGQGTRLTVV.

A single count supports this clone. The rearrangement links TRBV7-2 to TRBJ2-7; 11 nucleotides line up with TRBD2. The CDR3 is made up of 17 amino acids. Germline values: CDR1 SGHTA, CDR2 FQGNSA. V lost 5 bases and J lost 3; bases outside the gene matches: 12. The CDR3 DNA reads TGTGCCAGCAGCCCCCGGGGTAGCGGGGGGGCCGGCTACGAGCAGTACTTC. It is translated as CASSPRGSGGAGYEQYF.

This clone has a single count. In the same sample, other DNA sequences code for this CDR3. J is TRBJ1-2 and V is TRBV6-5; D is possibly TRBD1 (5 bases). Trimming shortened V by 2 bases and J by 2 bases, and 6 bases separated the two germline ends. The CDR3 has 13 amino acids. Germline values: CDR1 MNHEY, CDR2 SVGAGI. CDR3: CASSYGGNYGYTF. The CDR3 region has the DNA TGTGCCAGCAGTTACGGGGGGAACTATGGCTACACCTTC.

The V gene is TRBV11-2, the J gene TRBJ1-1, with 8 bases aligning to TRBD1. Germline assignment: CDR1 SGHAT and CDR2 FQNNGV. The CDR3 length is 16 residues. V gave up 5 bases and J gave up 4 bases; unmatched junction bases: 12. The DNA of the CDR3 is TGTGCCAGCAGCACAACGACAGGGGCGCAGGGCACTGAAGCTTTCTTT. Translating it yields CASSTTTGAQGTEAFF.

The V and J genes are TRBV27 and TRBJ2-7; D not certain. Deletions cut 1 base from V and 3 bases from J, with 7 bases between. Germline assignment: CDR1 MNHEY and CDR2 SMNVEV (reference sequence). CDR3 length: 13 residues. CDR3 bases: TGTGCCAGCAGTTTATATGGCAGCTACGAGCAGTACTTC. Residues: CASSLYGSYEQYF.

The chain employs TRBV7-9 and TRBJ2-5, with TRBD2 identical over 8 bases. Germline CDR1 and CDR2: SEHNR and FQNEAQ (reference sequence). V lost 3 bases to trimming and J lost 3 bases; unmatched junction nucleotides: 6. This CDR3 comprises 15 residues. CDR3 sequence: CASSFSGGDKETQYF. The CDR3 DNA sequence: TGTGCCAGCAGCTTCAGCGGGGGAGATAAAGAGACCCAGTACTTC.

The J gene is TRBJ2-5, the V gene TRBV7-2, with D perhaps TRBD1 or TRBD2 (7 bases each). V was shortened by 5 bases and J by 4 bases, with 17 bases between the two germline ends. The germline CDR1 and CDR2 sequences are SGHTA and FQGNSA. This CDR3 is 15 amino acids long. The CDR3 nucleotides read TGTGCCAGCAGCCGGAGGGGGCTAGCGGTAGAGACCCAGTACTTC. Translation: CASSRRGLAVETQYF.

The V gene is TRBV19, the J gene TRBJ2-6; D uncertain. The CDR3 runs 14 residues. The germline CDR1 and CDR2 sequences are LNHDA and SQIVND (reference sequence). Trimming took 7 bases from V and 2 from J, leaving 9 bases between them. The CDR3 nucleotides read TGTGCCAGTACTTCCCCCCCTGGGGCCAACGTCCTGACTTTC. Its protein product is CASTSPPGANVLTF.